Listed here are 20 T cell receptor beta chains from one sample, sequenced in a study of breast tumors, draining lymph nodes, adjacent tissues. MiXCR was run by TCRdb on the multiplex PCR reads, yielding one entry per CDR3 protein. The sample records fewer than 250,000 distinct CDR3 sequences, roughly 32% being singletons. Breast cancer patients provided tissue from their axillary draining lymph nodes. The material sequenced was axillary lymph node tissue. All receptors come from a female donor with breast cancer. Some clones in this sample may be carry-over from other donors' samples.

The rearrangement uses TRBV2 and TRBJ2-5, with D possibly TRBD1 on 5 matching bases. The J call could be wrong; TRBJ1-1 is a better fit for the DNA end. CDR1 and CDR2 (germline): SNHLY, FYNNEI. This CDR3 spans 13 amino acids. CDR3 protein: CASRGGGRGEAFF. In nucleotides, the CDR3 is TGTGCCAGCAGGGGGGGGGGACGGGGTGAAGCTTTCTTT.

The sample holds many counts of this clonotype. In DNA form, the CDR3 reads TGTGCCAGCAGACCGGGACTAGCGGGAGTTCGGGAGCAGTTCTTC. Amino acids: CASRPGLAGVREQFF. The chain employs TRBV6-5 and TRBJ2-1; 14 nucleotides match TRBD2. Germline loops: CDR1 MNHEY, CDR2 SVGAGI. The CDR3 is 15 residues long. Trimming at V came to 6 bases and at J to 10 bases, leaving 8 bases not matched to a gene.

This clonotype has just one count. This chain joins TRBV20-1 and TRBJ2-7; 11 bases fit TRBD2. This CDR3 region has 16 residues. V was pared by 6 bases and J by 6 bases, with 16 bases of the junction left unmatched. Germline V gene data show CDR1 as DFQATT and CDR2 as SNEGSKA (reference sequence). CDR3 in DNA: TGCAGTGCCCTCTCCCCCGGCAGTAGCGGGGGGGCCGAGCAGTACTTC. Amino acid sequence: CSALSPGSSGGAEQYF.

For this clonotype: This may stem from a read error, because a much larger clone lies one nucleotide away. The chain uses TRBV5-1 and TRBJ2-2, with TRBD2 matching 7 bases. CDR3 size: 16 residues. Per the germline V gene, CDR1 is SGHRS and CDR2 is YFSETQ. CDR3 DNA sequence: TGCGCCAGCAGCCCCACCGGGGCGGGAGTTCCCGGGGAGCTGTCTTTT. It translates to CASSPTGAGVPGELSF.

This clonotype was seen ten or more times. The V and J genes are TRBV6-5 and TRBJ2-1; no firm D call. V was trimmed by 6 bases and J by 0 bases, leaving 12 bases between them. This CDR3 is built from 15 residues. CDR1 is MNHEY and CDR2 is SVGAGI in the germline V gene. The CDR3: CASRQTMSSYNEQFF. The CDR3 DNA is TGTGCCAGCAGACAAACTATGAGCTCCTACAATGAGCAGTTCTTC.

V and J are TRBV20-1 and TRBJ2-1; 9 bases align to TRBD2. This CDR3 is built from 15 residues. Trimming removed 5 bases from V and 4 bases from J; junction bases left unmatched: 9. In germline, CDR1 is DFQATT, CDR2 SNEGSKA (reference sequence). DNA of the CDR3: TGCAGTGCTCTACCGGGACTAGCTTTATACAATGAGCAGTTCTTC. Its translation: CSALPGLALYNEQFF.

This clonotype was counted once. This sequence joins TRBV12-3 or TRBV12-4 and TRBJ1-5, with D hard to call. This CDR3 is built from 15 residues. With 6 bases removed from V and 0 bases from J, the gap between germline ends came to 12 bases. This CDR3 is CASRSGESSNQPQHF. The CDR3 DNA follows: TGTGCCAGCAGATCCGGGGAGAGTAGCAATCAGCCCCAGCATTTT.

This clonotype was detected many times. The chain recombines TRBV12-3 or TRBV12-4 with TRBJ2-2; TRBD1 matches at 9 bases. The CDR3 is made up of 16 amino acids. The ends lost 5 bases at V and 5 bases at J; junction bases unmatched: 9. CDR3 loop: CASSVWTGDRTGELFF. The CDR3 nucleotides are TGTGCCAGCAGTGTCTGGACAGGGGATAGGACCGGGGAGCTGTTTTTT.

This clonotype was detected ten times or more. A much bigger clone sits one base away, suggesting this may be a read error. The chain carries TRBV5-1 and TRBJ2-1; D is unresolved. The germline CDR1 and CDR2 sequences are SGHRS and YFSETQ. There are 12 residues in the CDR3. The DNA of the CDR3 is TGCGCCAGCAGCTTGGCTAGAAATGAGCACTTCTTC. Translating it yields CASSLARNEHFF.

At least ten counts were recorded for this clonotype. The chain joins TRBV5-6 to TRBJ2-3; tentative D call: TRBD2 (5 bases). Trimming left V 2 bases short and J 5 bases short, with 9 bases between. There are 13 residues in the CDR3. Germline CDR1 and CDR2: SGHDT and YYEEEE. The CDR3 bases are TGTGCCAGCAGCTTTAGGGCGGGAGATACGCAGTATTTT. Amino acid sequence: CASSFRAGDTQYF.

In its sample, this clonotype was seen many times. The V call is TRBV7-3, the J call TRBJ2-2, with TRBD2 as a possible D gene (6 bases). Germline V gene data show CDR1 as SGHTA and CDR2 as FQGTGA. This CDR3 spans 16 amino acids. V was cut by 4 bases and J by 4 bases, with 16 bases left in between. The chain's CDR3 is CASSSVGGESTGELFF. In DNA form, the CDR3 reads TGTGCCAGCAGCTCTGTCGGCGGGGAAAGCACCGGGGAGCTGTTTTTT.

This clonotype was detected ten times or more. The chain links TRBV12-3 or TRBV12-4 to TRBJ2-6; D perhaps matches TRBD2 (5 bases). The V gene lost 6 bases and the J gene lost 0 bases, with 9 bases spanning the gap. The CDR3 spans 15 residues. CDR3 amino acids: CASSFGGSGANVLTF. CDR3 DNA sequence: TGTGCCAGCAGCTTTGGAGGCTCTGGGGCCAACGTCCTGACTTTC.

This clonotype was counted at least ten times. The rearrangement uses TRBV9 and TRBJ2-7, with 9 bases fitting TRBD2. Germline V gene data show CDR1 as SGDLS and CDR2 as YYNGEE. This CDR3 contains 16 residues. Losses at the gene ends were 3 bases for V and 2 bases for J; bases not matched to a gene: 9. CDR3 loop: CASSAGEIAGAYEQYF. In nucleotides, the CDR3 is TGTGCCAGCAGCGCCGGGGAAATAGCGGGAGCCTACGAGCAGTACTTC.

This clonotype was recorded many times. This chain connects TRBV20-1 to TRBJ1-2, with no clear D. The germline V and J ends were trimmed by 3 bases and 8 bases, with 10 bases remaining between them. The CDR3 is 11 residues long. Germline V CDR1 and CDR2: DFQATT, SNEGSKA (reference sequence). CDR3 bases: TGCAGTGCTAGCGTTGAGAGGGGCTACACCTTC. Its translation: CSASVERGYTF.

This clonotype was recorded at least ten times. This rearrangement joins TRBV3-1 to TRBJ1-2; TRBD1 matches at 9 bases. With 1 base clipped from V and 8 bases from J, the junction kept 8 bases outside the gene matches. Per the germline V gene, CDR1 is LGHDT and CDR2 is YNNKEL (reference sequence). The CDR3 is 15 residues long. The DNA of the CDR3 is TGTGCCAGCAGCCAAGTGGGGGACAGGGCGTACGGCTACACCTTC. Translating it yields CASSQVGDRAYGYTF.

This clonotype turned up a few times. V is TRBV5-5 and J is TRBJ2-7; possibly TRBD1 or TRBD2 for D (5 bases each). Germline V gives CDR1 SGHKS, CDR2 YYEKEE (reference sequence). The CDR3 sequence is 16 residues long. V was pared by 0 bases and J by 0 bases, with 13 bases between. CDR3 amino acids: CASSLAGAGGSYEQYF. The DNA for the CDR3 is TGTGCCAGCAGCTTGGCCGGGGCCGGAGGCTCCTACGAGCAGTACTTC.

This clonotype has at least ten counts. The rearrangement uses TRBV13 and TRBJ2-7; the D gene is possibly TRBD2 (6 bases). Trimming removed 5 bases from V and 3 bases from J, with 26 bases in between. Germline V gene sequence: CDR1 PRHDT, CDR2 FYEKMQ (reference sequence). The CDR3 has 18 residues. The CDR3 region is CASSPAGTDKKSNYEQYF. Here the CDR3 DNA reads TGTGCCAGCAGCCCGGCGGGGACGGATAAAAAGAGTAACTACGAGCAGTACTTC.

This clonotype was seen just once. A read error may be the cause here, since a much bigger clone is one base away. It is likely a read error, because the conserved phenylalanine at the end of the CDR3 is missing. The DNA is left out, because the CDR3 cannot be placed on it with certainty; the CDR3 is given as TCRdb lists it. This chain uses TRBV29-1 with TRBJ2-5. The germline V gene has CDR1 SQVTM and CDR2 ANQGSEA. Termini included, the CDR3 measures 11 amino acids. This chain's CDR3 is CSVLTGETQHV.

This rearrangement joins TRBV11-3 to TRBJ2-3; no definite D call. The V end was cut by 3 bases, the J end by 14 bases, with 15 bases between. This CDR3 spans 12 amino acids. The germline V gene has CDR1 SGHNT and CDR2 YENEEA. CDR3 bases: TGTGCCAGCAGCTTGGGCCCAGATACACGGTATTTT. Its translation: CASSLGPDTRYF.

The CDR3 sequence: CASSLVRGAGSTDTQYF. CDR3 sequence (DNA): TGTGCCAGCAGCTTAGTTAGAGGAGCGGGATCCACAGATACGCAGTATTTT. The V gene is TRBV11-3, the J gene TRBJ2-3, with TRBD2 identical over 7 bases. The CDR3 runs to 17 residues. Per the germline V gene, CDR1 is SGHNT and CDR2 is YENEEA. The V segment lost 1 base and the J segment 2 bases; nucleotides outside the gene matches: 9.